This note documents a single T cell receptor beta chain sequence. Antigen unknown. This sample is drawn from a study of T cells expressing NK-cell markers. Overall study: Each TCR beta repertoire originated in sorted T cells that were CD3+CD56+NKG2C+, CD3+CD56+NKG2C- or CD3+CD56-NKG2C+. Overall study results and limits: The contribution of dominant NKG2C+ clonotypes to CD8+ T cells in about 6 donors was about 1.0-7.5%. These clonotypes additionally ranked first within the CD3+CD56-NKG2C+ fraction of a few donors.

The cDNA for TCR beta came from 5'RACE template switching with UMIs. No DNA is given; TCRdb re-called the 5' RACE reads and lists each CDR3 protein once. The sample has 550,000 to 600,000 distinct CDR3 sequences; the top ten hold 3.5% to 4.5%. Material: blood T cells: a sorted CD56 or NKG2C T cell subset, CD4+ or CD8+ T cells, or bulk PBMC T cells (not recorded which). This clonotype was obtained from a man between 18 and 29 years old in good health.

This CDR3 is CASSGDSLRSPLHF. The chain employs TRBV12-3 or TRBV12-4 and TRBJ1-6; TCRdb outputs TRBD1, but without DNA this stays unchecked. The CDR3 covers 14 residues.